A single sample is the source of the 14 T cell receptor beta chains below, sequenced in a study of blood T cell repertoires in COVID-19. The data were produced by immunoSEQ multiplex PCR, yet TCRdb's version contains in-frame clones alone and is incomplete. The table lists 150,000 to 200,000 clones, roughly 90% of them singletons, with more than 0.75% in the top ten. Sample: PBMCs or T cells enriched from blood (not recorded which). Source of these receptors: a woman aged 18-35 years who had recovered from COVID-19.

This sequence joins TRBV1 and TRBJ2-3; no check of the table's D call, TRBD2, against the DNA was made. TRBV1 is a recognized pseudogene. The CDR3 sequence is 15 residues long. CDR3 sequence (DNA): TGCACCAGATGTAGACTAGCGGGAAGCACAGATACGCAGTATTTT. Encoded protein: CTRCRLAGSTDTQYF.

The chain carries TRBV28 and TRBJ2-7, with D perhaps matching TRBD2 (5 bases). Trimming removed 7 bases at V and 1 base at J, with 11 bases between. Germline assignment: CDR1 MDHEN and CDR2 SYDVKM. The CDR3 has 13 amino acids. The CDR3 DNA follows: TGTGCCAGCACCCTGGGAGTATCCTACGAGCAGTACTTC. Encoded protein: CASTLGVSYEQYF.

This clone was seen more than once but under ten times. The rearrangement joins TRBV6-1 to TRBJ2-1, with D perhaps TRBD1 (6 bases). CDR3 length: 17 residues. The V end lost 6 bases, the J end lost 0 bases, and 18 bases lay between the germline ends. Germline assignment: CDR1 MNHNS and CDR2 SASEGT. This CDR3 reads CASSEPGHPGSYNEQFF. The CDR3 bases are TGTGCCAGCAGCGAACCGGGACATCCTGGCTCCTACAATGAGCAGTTCTTC.

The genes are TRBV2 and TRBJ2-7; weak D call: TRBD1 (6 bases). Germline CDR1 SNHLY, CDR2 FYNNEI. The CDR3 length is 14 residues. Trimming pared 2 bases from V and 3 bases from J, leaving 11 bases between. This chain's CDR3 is CASSEINRDYEQYF. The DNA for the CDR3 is TGTGCCAGCAGTGAAATAAACAGGGACTACGAGCAGTACTTC.

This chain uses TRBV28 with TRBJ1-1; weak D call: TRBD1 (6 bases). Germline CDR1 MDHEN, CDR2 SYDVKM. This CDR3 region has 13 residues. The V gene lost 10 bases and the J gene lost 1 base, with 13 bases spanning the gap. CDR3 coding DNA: TGTGCCATCCACAGGGAAACGAACACTGAAGCTTTCTTT. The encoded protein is CAIHRETNTEAFF.

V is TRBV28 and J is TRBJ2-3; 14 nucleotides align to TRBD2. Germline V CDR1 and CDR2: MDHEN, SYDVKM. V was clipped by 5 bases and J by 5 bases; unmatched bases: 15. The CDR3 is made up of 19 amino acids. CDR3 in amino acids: CASSNPGLAGVLGGDTQYF. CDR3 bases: TGTGCCAGCAGTAACCCGGGACTAGCGGGAGTGCTAGGTGGAGATACGCAGTATTTT.

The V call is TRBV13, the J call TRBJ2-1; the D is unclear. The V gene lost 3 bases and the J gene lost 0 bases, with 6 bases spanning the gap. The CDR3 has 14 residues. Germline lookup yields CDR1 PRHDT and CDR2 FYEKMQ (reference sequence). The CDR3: CASSFFSSYNEQFF. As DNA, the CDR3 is TGTGCCAGCAGCTTTTTTAGCTCCTACAATGAGCAGTTCTTC.

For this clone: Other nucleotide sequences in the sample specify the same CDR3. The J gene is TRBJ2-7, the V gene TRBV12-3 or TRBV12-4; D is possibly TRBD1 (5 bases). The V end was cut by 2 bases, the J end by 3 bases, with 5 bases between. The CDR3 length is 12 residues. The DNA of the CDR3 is TGTGCCAGCAGTTTACAGGGCTACGAGCAGTACTTC. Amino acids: CASSLQGYEQYF.

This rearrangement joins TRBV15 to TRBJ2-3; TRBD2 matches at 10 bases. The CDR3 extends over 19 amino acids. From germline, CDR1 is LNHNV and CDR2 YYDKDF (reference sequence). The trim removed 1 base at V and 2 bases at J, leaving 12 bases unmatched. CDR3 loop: CATSRGLAGEWDPTDTQYF. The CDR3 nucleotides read TGTGCCACCAGCAGAGGCCTAGCGGGAGAGTGGGATCCCACAGATACGCAGTATTTT.

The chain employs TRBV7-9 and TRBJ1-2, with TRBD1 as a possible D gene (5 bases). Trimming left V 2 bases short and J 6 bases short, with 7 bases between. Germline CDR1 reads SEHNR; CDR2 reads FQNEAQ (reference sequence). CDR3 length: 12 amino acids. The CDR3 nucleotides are TGTGCCAGCAGCTTAATAGGGGATGGCTACACCTTC. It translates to CASSLIGDGYTF.

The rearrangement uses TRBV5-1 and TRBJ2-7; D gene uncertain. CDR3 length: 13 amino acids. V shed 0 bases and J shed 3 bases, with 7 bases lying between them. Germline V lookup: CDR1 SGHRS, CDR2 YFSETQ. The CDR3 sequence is CASSLAALYEQYF. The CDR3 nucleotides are TGCGCCAGCAGCTTGGCTGCGCTCTACGAGCAGTACTTC.

CDR3 region: CASSLGPSVETQYF. In DNA form, the CDR3 reads TGCGCCAGCAGCTTGGGTCCCAGCGTGGAGACCCAGTACTTC. The chain employs TRBV5-1 and TRBJ2-5, with D uncertain. The V gene's germline CDR1 is SGHRS and CDR2 YFSETQ. Trimming removed 0 bases at V and 5 bases at J, with 11 bases between. The CDR3 contains 14 residues.

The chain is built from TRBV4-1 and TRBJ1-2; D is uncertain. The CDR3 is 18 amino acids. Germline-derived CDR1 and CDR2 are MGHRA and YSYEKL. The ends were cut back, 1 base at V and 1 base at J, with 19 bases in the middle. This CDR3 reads CASSQGRRGRSFNYGYTF. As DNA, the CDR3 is TGCGCCAGCAGCCAAGGACGGCGAGGGCGGAGCTTTAACTATGGCTACACCTTC.

The CDR3 loop reads CAISESTTGGTDTQYF. As DNA, the CDR3 is TGTGCCATCAGTGAGTCGACAACGGGAGGCACAGATACGCAGTATTTT. The chain combines TRBV10-3 with TRBJ2-3, with D perhaps matching TRBD2 (6 bases). The germline V and J ends were trimmed by 0 bases and 1 base, with 11 bases remaining between them. This CDR3 has 16 residues. Germline values: CDR1 ENHRY, CDR2 SYGVKD.